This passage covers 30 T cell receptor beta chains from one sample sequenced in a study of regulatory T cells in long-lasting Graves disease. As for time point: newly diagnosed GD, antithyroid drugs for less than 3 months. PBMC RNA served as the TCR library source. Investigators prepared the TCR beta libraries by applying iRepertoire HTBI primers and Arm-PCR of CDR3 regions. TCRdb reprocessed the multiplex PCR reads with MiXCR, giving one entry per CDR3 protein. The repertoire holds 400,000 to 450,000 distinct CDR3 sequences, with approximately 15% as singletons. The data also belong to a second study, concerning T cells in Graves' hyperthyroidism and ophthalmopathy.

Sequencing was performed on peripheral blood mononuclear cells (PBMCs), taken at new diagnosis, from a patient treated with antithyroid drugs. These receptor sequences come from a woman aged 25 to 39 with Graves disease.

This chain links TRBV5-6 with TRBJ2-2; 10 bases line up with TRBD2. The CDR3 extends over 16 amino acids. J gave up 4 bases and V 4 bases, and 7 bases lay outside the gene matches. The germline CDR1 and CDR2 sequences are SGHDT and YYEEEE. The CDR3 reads CASSHWTSGFTGELFF. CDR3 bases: TGTGCCAGCAGCCATTGGACTAGCGGATTCACCGGGGAGCTGTTTTTT.

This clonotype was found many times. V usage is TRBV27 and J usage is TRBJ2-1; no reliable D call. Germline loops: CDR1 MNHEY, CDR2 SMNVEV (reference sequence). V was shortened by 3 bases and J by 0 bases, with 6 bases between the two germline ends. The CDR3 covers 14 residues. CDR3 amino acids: CASSLMDSYNEQFF. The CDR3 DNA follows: TGTGCCAGCAGTTTGATGGACTCCTACAATGAGCAGTTCTTC.

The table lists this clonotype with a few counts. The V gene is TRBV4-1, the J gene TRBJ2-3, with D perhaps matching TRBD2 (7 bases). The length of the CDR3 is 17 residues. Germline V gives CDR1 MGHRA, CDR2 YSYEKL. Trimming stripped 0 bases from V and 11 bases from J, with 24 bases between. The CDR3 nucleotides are TGCGCCAGCAGCCAAGATGGGGGCAGCGGGGTCCAACCCGAGCAGTATTTT. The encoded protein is CASSQDGGSGVQPEQYF.

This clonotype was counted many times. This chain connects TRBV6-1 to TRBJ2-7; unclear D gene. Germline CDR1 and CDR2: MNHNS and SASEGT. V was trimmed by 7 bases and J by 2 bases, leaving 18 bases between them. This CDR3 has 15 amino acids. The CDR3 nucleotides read TGTGCCAGCAAACCGAAACTGACCCTCACCTACGAGCAGTACTTC. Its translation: CASKPKLTLTYEQYF.

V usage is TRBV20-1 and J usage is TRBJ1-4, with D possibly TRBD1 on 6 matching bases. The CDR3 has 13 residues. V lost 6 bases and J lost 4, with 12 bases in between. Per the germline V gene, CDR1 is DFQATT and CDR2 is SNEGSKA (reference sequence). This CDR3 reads CSARGHLNEKLFF. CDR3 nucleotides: TGCAGTGCCCGGGGACATCTTAATGAAAAACTGTTTTTT.

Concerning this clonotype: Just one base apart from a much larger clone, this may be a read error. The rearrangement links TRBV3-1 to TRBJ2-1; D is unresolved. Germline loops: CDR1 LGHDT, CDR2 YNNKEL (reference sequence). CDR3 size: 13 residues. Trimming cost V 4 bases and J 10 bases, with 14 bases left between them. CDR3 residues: CASSPPLPYEQFF. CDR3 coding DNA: TGTGCCAGCAGCCCACCCCTACCCTACGAGCAGTTCTTC.

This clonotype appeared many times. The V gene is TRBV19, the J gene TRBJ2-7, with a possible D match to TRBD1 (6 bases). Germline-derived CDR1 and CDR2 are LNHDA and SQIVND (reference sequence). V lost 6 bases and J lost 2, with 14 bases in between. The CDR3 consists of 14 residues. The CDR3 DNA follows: TGTGCCAGTAGGGCGACAGGTGGAACCTACGAGCAGTACTTC. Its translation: CASRATGGTYEQYF.

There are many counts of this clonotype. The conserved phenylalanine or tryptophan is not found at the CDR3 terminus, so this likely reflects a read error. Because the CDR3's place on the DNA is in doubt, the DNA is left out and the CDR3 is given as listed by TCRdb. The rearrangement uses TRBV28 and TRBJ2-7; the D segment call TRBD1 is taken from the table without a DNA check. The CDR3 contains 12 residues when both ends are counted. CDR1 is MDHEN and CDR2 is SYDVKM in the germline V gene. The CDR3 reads CASSFPGQGHNY.

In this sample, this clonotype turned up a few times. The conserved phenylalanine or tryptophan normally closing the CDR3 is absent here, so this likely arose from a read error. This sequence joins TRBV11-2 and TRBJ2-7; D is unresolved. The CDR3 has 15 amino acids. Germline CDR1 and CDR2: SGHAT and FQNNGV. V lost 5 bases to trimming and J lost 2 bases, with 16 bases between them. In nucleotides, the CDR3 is TGTGCCAGCAGCCACCAGACCCCTGGTCCCTACGAGCAGTACTCC. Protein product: CASSHQTPGPYEQYS.

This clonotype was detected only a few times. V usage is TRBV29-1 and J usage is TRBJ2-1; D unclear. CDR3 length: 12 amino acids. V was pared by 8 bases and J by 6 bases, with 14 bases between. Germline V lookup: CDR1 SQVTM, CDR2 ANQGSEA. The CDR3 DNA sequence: TGCAGCACCCCCTGGGGTGGCAATGAGCAGTTCTTC. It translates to CSTPWGGNEQFF.

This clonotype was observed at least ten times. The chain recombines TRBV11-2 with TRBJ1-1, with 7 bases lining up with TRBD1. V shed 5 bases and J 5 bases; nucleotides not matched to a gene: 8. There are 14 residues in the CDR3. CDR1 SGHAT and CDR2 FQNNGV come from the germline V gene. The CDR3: CASSLSGRGTEAFF. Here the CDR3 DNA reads TGTGCCAGCAGCCTATCGGGCAGGGGGACTGAAGCTTTCTTT.

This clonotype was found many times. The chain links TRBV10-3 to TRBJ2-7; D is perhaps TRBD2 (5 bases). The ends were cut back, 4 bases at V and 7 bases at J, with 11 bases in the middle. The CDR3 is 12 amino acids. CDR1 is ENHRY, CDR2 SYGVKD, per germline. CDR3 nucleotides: TGTGCCATCAGTGGGATACCGGGGGAGCAGTACTTC. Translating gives CAISGIPGEQYF.

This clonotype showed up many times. Here the CDR3 reads CASRTPGRGYNEQFF. Written as DNA, the CDR3 is TGTGCCAGCCGAACCCCGGGACGGGGGTACAATGAGCAGTTCTTC. The V and J genes are TRBV27 and TRBJ2-1; D possibly corresponds to TRBD2 (6 bases). Germline CDR1 reads MNHEY; CDR2 reads SMNVEV (reference sequence). The germline V and J ends were trimmed by 8 bases and 4 bases, with 18 bases remaining between them. CDR3 length: 15 amino acids.

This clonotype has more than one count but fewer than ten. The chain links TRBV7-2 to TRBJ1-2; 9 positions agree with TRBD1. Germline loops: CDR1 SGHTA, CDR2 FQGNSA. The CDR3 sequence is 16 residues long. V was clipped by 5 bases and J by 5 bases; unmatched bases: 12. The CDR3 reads CASSPLGTGRMYGYTF. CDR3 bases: TGTGCCAGCAGCCCTCTCGGGACAGGGCGTATGTATGGCTACACCTTC.

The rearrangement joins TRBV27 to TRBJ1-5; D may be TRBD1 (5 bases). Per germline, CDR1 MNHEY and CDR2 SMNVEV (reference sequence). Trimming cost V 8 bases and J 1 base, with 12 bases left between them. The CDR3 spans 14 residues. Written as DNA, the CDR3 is TGTGCCAGCTGGACAACAACGAGCAATCAGCCCCAGCATTTT. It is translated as CASWTTTSNQPQHF.

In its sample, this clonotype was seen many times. In DNA, the CDR3 is TGTGCCAGCAGGACAGGGACGCACACCGGGGAGCTGTTTTTT. This gives the protein CASRTGTHTGELFF. The chain employs TRBV6-1 and TRBJ2-2; 7 positions match TRBD1. There are 14 residues in the CDR3. Per germline, CDR1 MNHNS and CDR2 SASEGT. The J segment lost 3 bases and the V segment lost 6 bases, leaving 4 bases of the junction unmatched.

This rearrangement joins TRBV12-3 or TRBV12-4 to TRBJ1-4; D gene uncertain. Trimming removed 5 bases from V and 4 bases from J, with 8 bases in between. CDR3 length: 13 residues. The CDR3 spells CASSPRGNEKLFF. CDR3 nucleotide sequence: TGTGCCAGCAGTCCCCGAGGTAATGAAAAACTGTTTTTT.

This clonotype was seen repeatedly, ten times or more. The CDR3 sequence is CASDKQGETQYF. The CDR3 nucleotides are TGTGCCAGCGATAAACAGGGAGAGACCCAGTACTTC. V usage is TRBV7-9 and J usage is TRBJ2-5; D is perhaps TRBD1 (6 bases). Trimming shortened V by 8 bases and J by 4 bases, and 11 bases separated the two germline ends. The CDR3 runs 12 residues. Per the germline V gene, CDR1 is SEHNR and CDR2 is FQNEAQ (reference sequence).

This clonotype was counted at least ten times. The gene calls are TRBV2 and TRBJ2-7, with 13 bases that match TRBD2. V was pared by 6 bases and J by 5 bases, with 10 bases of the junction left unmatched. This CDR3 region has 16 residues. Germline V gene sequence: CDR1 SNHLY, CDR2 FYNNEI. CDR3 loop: CASSALAGGRADEQYF. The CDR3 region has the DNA TGTGCCAGCAGCGCACTAGCGGGAGGGCGGGCCGACGAGCAGTACTTC.

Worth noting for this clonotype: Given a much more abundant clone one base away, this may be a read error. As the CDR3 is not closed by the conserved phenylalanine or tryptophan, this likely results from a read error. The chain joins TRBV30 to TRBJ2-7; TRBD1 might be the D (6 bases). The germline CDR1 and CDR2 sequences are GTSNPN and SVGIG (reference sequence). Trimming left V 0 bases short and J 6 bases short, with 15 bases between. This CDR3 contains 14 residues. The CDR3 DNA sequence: TGTGCCTGGAGTGTACCAGGGGCGCTTCTCGAGCAGTACCTC. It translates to CAWSVPGALLEQYL.

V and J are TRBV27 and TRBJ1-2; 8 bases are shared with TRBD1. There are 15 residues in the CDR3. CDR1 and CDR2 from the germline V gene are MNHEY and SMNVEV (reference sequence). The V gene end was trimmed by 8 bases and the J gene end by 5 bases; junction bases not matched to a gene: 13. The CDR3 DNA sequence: TGTGCCAGCGGGAGAGAAAGGACAGGGCTATATGGCTACACCTTC. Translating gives CASGRERTGLYGYTF.

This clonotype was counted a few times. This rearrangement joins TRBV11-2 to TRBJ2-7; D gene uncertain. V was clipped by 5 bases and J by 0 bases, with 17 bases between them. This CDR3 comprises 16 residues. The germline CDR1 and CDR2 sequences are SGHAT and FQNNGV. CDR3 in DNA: TGTGCCAGCAGCCAAGGCACTCTCCAAAGCTCCTACGAGCAGTACTTC. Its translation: CASSQGTLQSSYEQYF.

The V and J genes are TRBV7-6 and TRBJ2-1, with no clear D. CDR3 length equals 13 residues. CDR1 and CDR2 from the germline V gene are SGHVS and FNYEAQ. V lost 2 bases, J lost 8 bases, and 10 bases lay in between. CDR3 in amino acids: CASSLSPAYEQFF. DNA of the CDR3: TGTGCCAGCAGCTTAAGTCCGGCCTATGAGCAGTTCTTC.

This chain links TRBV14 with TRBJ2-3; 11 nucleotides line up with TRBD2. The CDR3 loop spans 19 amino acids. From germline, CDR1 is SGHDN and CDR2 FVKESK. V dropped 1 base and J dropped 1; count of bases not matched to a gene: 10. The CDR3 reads CASSQVWRTSGRRTDTQYF. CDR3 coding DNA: TGTGCCAGCAGCCAAGTTTGGCGCACTAGCGGGAGACGCACAGATACGCAGTATTTT.

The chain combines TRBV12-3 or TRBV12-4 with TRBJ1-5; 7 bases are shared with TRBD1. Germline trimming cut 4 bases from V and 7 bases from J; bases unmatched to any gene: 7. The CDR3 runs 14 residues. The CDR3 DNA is TGTGCCAGCAGTTCCTACAGGGGAGCCCAGCCCCAGCATTTT. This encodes CASSSYRGAQPQHF.

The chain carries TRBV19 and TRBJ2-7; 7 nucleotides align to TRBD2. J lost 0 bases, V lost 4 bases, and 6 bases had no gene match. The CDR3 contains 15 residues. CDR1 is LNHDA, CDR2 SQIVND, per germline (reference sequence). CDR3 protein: CASSTGGDPSYEQYF. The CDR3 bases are TGTGCCAGTAGTACTGGGGGGGACCCCTCCTACGAGCAGTACTTC.

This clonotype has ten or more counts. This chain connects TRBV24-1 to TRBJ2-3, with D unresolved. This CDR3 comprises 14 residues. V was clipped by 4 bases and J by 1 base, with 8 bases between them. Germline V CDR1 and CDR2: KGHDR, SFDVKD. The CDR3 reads CATSDPSGTDTQYF. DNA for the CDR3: TGTGCCACCAGTGACCCCAGTGGCACAGATACGCAGTATTTT.

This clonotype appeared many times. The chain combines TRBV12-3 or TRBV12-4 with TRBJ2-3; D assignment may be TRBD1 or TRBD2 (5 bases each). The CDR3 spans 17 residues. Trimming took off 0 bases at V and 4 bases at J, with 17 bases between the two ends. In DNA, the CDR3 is TGTGCCAGCAGTTTAGCGGTTGGACACAAAGCGGCAGATACGCAGTATTTT. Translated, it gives CASSLAVGHKAADTQYF.

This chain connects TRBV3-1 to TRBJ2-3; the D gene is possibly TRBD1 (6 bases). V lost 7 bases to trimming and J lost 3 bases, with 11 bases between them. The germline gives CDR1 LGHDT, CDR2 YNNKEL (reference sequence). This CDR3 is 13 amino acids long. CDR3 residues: CASKQGGTDTQYF. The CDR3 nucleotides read TGTGCCAGCAAACAGGGTGGGACAGATACGCAGTATTTT.

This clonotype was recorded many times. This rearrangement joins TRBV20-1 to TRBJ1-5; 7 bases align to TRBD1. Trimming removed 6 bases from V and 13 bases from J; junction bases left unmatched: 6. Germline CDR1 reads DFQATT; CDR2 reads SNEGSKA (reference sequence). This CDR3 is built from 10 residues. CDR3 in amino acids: CSAQTGYQHF. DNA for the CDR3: TGCAGTGCCCAGACAGGGTATCAGCATTTT.